This TCR beta chain is drawn from a study of shared clonotypes between healthy human individuals. Study results and caveats: The study found approximately 5% of naive CD4 clonotypes shared across a few donors. Represented diversity, genetic and exposure-history alike, was limited by few donors.

The table lists this clone with a count of one. Antigen: not known. The naive CD8 fraction comprised CD45RO-negative cells positively selected for CCR7 and excluded terminally differentiated effector memory CD45RA+ cells. Germline CDR1 is SNHLY and CDR2 is FYNNEI. The CDR3 is 14 amino acids. V dropped 5 bases and J dropped 3; count of bases not matched to a gene: 4. Data came from immunoSEQ multiplex PCR; TCRdb stores just in-frame clones and leaves some out. The sample has roughly 1,800,000 clones, approximately 94% seen once. The chain combines TRBV2 with TRBJ2-3; TRBD2 aligns across 8 bases. The receptor comes from a man younger than 35 in good health. The sequencing input was naive CD8+ T cells sorted from blood. The CDR3 nucleotides are TGTGCCAGCAGTCGGGGCGGGGGGACAGATACGCAGTATTTT. Amino acid sequence: CASSRGGGTDTQYF.